The present T cell receptor (beta chain) was sequenced within a study of blood T cells in healthy people across ages. V lost 2 bases to trimming and J lost 8 bases; unmatched junction nucleotides: 3. Germline assignment: CDR1 MNHEY and CDR2 SVGEGT. CDR3 length: 13 amino acids. This clonotype came up once. Every sample yielded at least 6.5 million isolated PBMCs. For the second PCR, which ran for about 6 to 11 cycles, a sample-barcoded 5' primer and a J-beta primer mix were used. Every cDNA molecule carried a tag from a template-switch adaptor bearing 12 random nucleotides. TCRdb re-derived calls from the 5' RACE reads in MiXCR, one entry per CDR3 protein. Of some 790,000 distinct CDR3 sequences listed, 25% to 30% were seen once; the top ten hold 15% to 20%.

The gene calls are TRBV6-2 or TRBV6-3 and TRBJ2-4; TRBD1 agrees at 7 bases. This clonotype was sampled from a woman of 80 years or more in good health. Input material: blood. CDR3 protein: CASSYTGQYIQYF. CDR3 coding DNA: TGTGCCAGCAGTTACACGGGACAGTACATTCAGTACTTC.